The text below deals with one T cell receptor (beta chain). The antigen it binds to is not known. Within one base of it there is no much larger clone, and no base qualities were kept. This entry is derived from a study of cytomegalovirus exposure and HLA in healthy donors (dated by TCRdb to between 2016 and 2019). In terms of the full investigation: In an earlier analysis of under 600 of the donors, about 270 Gb of sequence data and about 110 million unique TCR beta sequences from roughly 180 million T cells were reported. Along with the roughly 700-subject first cohort, a separate validation cohort of over a hundred different subjects was used. An early release that covered approximately 600 HLA-typed donors contained approximately 320 gigabases of sequencing data and 80 million or so unique TCR sequences. All discovery cohort repertoires had been generated using a single sequencing platform. The number of typed donors differed by locus: about 620-630 for A, B, C, DRB1 and DQB1; some 540 for DQA1; roughly 600 for DPA1; and roughly 470 for DPB1. The study aimed to test whether cataloging public T cell receptors could reveal signatures of past pathogen exposure. Genome-wide SNP genotypes for about 60% of the 666 donors were used in a later genetic analysis, which treated that subset as a discovery cohort. About 5 DR-DQ haplotypes were handled as single units for association and clustering, since linkage in the cohort was strong. The later analysis used no new phenotypic data to find candidate immune exposures, relying instead on TCR beta sequences and their occurrence across donors. The genetic ancestry cluster associated with self-reported Caucasian donors included 81% of the 398 genotyped donors. To predict cytomegalovirus infection status, the study brought together high-throughput TCR immunosequencing, statistical association of individual TCRs with disease status, and machine learning. Both class I and class II loci were covered by HLA typing, at four-digit resolution. On average, roughly 240,000 unique TCR beta nucleotide sequences were sequenced per donor among 398 genotyped donors of the cohort, with around 19% of those sequences being non-productive. To decide whether each TCR beta V gene segment behaved as functional or pseudogenic, an earlier analysis of nearly 600 of the donors relied on high-throughput TCR beta sequencing. A later analysis re-analyzed previously published TCR beta repertoires from hundreds of donors and added high-resolution HLA genotyping to study TCR occurrence patterns. Alongside the repertoire data, information on donor age, sex, ethnicity and CMV serostatus was compiled. The T cell repertoires of 670 or so subjects were profiled by immunosequencing and related to cytomegalovirus serostatus. What the research found in general, with its limitations: Only TCR beta chains were sequenced in this cohort, and the absence of alpha or paired-chain data limited detectable features. An earlier analysis of approximately 540 of the donors showed that most TCR beta V segments appeared in productive rearrangements either about 87% or about 30% of the time, which broadly matched IMGT annotations. The authors suggested that the approach could potentially be generalized to other disease states and immunological phenotypes. A few of the identified cytomegalovirus-associated TCR beta chains were confirmed in vitro to be specific for cytomegalovirus antigens. The presence/absence analyses assumed that sequencing depth was roughly uniform across donors, and that assumption may not be true. Most TCR sequences were observed very rarely across donors, whereas some public TCRs were present in many individuals. Because HLA typing was unavailable for some donors at each locus, only the typed subset was used in association tests. In the study, approximately 160 TCR beta chains were listed as associated with cytomegalovirus. A later analysis reported that several top co-occurrence clusters appeared linked to parvovirus B19, influenza, CMV and Epstein-Barr virus. Linkage disequilibrium might explain the correlated functional status among segregating V segments, but an unknown experimental factor could not be excluded. Approximately 18 rarely observed V segments, including chromosome 9 orphons, were excluded from the earlier analysis of several hundred of the donors because counts were too low. Most CMV-associated TCR beta chains appeared to be HLA-restricted in a later analysis, and the HLA associations seemed to be driven largely by CMV exposure. Compared with equally common non-associated chains, HLA-associated TCR beta chains in a later analysis were more clonally expanded and had lower generation probabilities. A later genetic analysis reported fewer N-insertions in productive TCRs among donors in an Asian-associated ancestry cluster than the roughly 640-donor mean. The sequencing pipeline was judged likely to have produced a cluster of highly shared sequence variants as a technical artifact. According to a later analysis, TCR association rates differed among HLA loci, with DRB1 alleles showing the most associated TCRs and HLA-C alleles showing the fewest. In a later genetic analysis, a missense DCLRE1C variant was associated with V-gene and J-gene trimming of TCR beta chains, and the association was replicated in an independent cohort. Cytomegalovirus status was reported to be diagnosed by the classifier with high specificity and sensitivity in both the original and validation cohorts. CMV serostatus was the only immune exposure information available for the cohort. Assigning TCR associations to individual alleles was difficult when HLA alleles, especially DR and DQ, strongly co-occurred. A further reported finding was that TCR beta sequences accurately predicted the HLA-A and HLA-B alleles for most subjects in the first cohort. A later analysis associated 15,000 to 20,000 TCR beta sequences with specific HLA alleles at a false discovery rate of 0.05.

To prepare the library, the immunoSEQ multiplex PCR assay was applied. The multiplex PCR relied on a mix of 60 forward primers for TCR Vbeta segments and 13 reverse primers for TCR Jbeta segments. A multiplex PCR assay on genomic DNA amplified the CDR3 region of rearranged TCR beta genes. Amplified TCR beta libraries were sequenced as 87-base-pair reads on the Illumina HiSeq System. The original methods were these. A later analysis tallied around 82 million unique TCR beta chains across the roughly 610 repertoires, and roughly 11 million of those chains were shared by two or more donors. Raw reads were error-corrected and collapsed into unique sequences with a nearest-neighbor algorithm that merged closely related sequences to remove PCR and sequencing errors. V, D and J gene segments were assigned by aligning CDR3 sequences to IMGT reference sequences. For a sequence to be retained, at least a six-nucleotide match to both a V gene segment and a J gene segment was required. Rearrangements were classified as productive when the CDR3 lacked stop codons and remained in frame with V and J, and all other rearrangements were classified as non-productive. Following IMGT convention, CDR3 was defined as the stretch from the second conserved V-encoded cysteine to the conserved J-encoded phenylalanine. The earlier analysis of 500 to 650 of the donors excluded any sequence lacking an unambiguous match to a single V gene segment. An earlier analysis of fewer than 750 of the donors classified V segments as functional when productive rearrangements were above 56.7% and as segregating when the standard deviation between donors was above 5%. A statistical classification framework was developed to diagnose cytomegalovirus status using the catalog of TCR beta chain sequences. In a later analysis, V and J genes were assigned by comparing TCR nucleotide sequences against IMGT/GENE-DB human TR gene sequences. Using the TCRdist pipeline, a later analysis assigned CDR3 sequences along with most-parsimonious VDJ recombination scenarios. In a later analysis, each TCR beta chain was defined by its CDR3 amino acid sequence together with its V-gene family, and reads without a unique V-gene family were excluded. To address suspected cross-contamination and a sequencing artifact, a later analysis removed a few hundred highly shared, low-generation-probability nucleotide sequences. In a later analysis, a clonal expansion index was calculated for each public chain from normalized within-repertoire ranks of inferred template counts. A later analysis computed generation probabilities with a VDJ recombination model fitted to out-of-frame rearrangements, and checked the results against IGoR. In a later analysis, TCR-TCR, TCR-HLA and TCR-CMV co-occurrence was scored with hypergeometric tests, and a repertoire-size bias correction was applied to TCR pairs. A later analysis estimated false discovery rates by permuting HLA or CMV assignments 20 times. In a later analysis, co-occurring TCRs were grouped using DBSCAN, with TCRdist sequence similarity added in when clustering inside HLA-allele-positive subsets. Co-occurrence clustering excluded repertoires with fewer than 30,000 or more than 120,000 public chains, plus five with anomalous nucleotide sharing. TCRdb limited this immuneACCESS table to in-frame rearrangements with V and J called. A share of clones is missing; checked studies link under half to unresolved V genes, and the rest is unexplained. V and J calls and clone size are copied from that table; D and trimming were computed from the DNA. For this sample the table gives 140,000 to 150,000 clones, of which 70% to 80% were detected only once. The ten largest clonotypes hold 2% to 3% of the sample.

The cohort was made up of roughly 670 healthy bone marrow donors. At the time of sampling, every cohort member was nominally healthy, though immune exposures that went unrecorded were likely present. The donor tested CMV seropositive, placing the donor among the approximately 290 seropositive members of the cohort. A peripheral blood sample was collected from each donor, and TCR beta sequencing was performed on peripheral blood mononuclear cells. The Qiagen DNeasy Blood Extraction Kit was used to extract genomic DNA from the blood cell samples. This sequence was found in a woman younger than 35 in good health and CMV-seropositive. Sequencing was carried out using PBMCs.

The DNA sequence follows: TGTGCCAGCAGCGTAGCTCCGGGACAGGTTAATGAAAAACTGTTTTTT. It is translated as CASSVAPGQVNEKLFF. The chain employs TRBV9 and TRBJ1-4, with 8 junctional bases fitting TRBD1. Compared with germline, V lacks 0 bases and J lacks 4 bases; bases without a gene match: 5. The CDR3 goes from the cysteine to the phenylalanine over 16 residues. Here the CDR3 DNA is all that survives: 48 bases in frame from base 1. CDR1 and CDR2 are read off the germline V gene as SGDLS and YYNGEE. The entire variable domain, with the stretches around the CDR3 drawn from the reference TRBV9 and TRBJ1-4 proteins, is DSGVTQTPKHLITATGQRVTLRCSPRSGDLSVYWYQQSLDQGLQFLIQYYNGEERAKGNILERFSAQQFPDLHSELNLSSLELGDSALYFCASSVAPGQVNEKLFFGSGTQLSVL.